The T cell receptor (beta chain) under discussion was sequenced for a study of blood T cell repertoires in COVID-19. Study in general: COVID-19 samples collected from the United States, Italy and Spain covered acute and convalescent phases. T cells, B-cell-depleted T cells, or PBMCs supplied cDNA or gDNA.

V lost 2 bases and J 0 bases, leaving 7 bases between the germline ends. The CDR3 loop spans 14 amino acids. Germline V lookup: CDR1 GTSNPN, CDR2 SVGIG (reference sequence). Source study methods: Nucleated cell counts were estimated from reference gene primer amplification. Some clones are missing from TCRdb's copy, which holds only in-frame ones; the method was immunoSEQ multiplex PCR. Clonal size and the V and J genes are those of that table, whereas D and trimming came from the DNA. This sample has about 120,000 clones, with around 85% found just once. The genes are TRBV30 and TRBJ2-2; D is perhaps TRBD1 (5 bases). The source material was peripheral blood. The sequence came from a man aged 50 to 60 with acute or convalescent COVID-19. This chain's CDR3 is CAWSQGSNTGELFF. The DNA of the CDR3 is TGTGCCTGGAGTCAGGGCTCGAACACCGGGGAGCTGTTTTTT. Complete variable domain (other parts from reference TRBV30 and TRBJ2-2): SQTIHQWPATLVQPVGSPLSLECTVEGTSNPNLYWYRQAAGRGLQLLFYSVGIGQISSEVPQNLSASRPQDRQFILSSKKLLLSDSGFYLCAWSQGSNTGELFFGEGSRLTVL.